This TCR beta chain was retrieved from a study of T cell responses to AZD1222 COVID-19 vaccine (dated by TCRdb to the early 2020s). Study-wide context: AZD1222 recipients whose second dose came at about 4 weeks and those whose second dose came at about 12 weeks were combined into one group, since spike-specific TCR depth and breadth did not differ between the two schedules. TCR sequencing covered some 240 trial participants: 207 given two doses of AZD1222 and 26 given two doses of MenACWY control vaccine. Trial participants were enrolled into age subgroups of 18-55, 56-69 and 70-plus years, which contained around 150, 28 and 57 TCR-sequenced participants, respectively.

The CDR3 regions of human TCRbeta chains were analyzed by immunosequencing. From the authors' description of their analysis: Repertoire TCRs were matched against a reference library of SARS-CoV-2-specific TCRs generated with the MIRA antigen-specificity platform. Breadth was defined as the fraction of unique TCRs that were SARS-CoV-2-associated, and depth was defined as the fraction of total T cells that were SARS-CoV-2-associated. Using the MIRA data, each spike-specific TCR was mapped to the spike region that the TCR reacts to and placed in a CD4 or CD8 class. Log10-transformed breadth and depth values were compared by one-way ANOVA with Sidak's multiple comparisons tests. The table was pulled from immuneACCESS by TCRdb, which kept in-frame rearrangements only. Such tables lose some clones; where checked, under half of the loss comes from unresolved V genes, and the rest has no known cause. V, J and clone size are those of that table, while D and trimming were read from the DNA. The sample has about 56,000 clones on record, 70% to 90% of them singletons. Approximately 15% of the sample rests with the top ten.

Inclusive of the bounding cysteine and phenylalanine, the CDR3 is 13 residues long. Here the CDR3 DNA is all that survives: 39 bases in frame from base 1. The germline V gene gives CDR1 as SQVTM and CDR2 as ANQGSEA. V loses 4 bases, J loses 7 bases, and the germline ends lie 17 bases apart. The intended sense of this specimen's time point label: baseline before first vaccination. Samples from vaccinated people were obtained from the UK trials COV001 and COV002, which included a single-blind randomized controlled phase 2/3 trial of AZD1222 (ChAdOx1 nCoV-19) in healthy adults. For TCRbeta chain sequencing, PBMC samples from trial participants were taken at day 0 and at day 28 after the second dose. General study outcomes and caveats: Because no day 14 peak-response samples were available, repertoires were characterized only after the peak T cell response. Vaccine-associated CD4 TCRs spanned the whole spike protein, with dominant responses in regions 160-218 and 743-854. Epitopes outside the regions mutated in the B.1.351 and B.1.1.7 variants were reportedly recognized by nearly half of the unique spike-specific TCRs. In the small 56-69-year group, the increase in depth fell short of significance, most likely because of low power. Most participants were white British and females outnumbered males, and the authors suggested that clonal diversity may have been underestimated. Only a handful of AZD1222 recipients were SARS-CoV-2 seropositive at baseline, limiting conclusions about previously exposed vaccinees. After two AZD1222 doses, both the breadth and the depth of spike-specific TCRs were significantly higher than at day 0 and than in MenACWY recipients.

About this clone itself: What antigen it recognizes has not been identified. Base qualities are missing; no much larger clone stands one base away.

This sequence originates from an adult in good health. The chain is made from TRBV29-1 and TRBJ2-7; TRBD1 might be the D gene, on 6 matching bases. This sample comprised peripheral blood, obtained on day 0 of AZD1222 vaccination. The CDR3 loop reads CSVGRAGAGEQYF. The sequence in DNA is TGCAGCGTTGGAAGGGCAGGGGCTGGAGAGCAGTACTTC.